Listed below are T cell receptor beta chains from one sample, sequenced in a study of blood T cell repertoires in COVID-19. Produced via immunoSEQ multiplex PCR; TCRdb's table is partial and in-frame only. In the table there are under 150,000 clones, around nine tenths of which are singletons. Sequencing input: peripheral blood. The source is a man aged 50 or older with active COVID-19. The CDR3 runs from the conserved cysteine through the conserved F or W. Fields, in order: V gene, D gene, J gene, clone size, CDR3 protein, CDR3 DNA. The D gene is left open where the match is weak. Expanded clones get a size class; other rows say once, few or many, or leave the size out.

v_gene: TRBV15; d_gene: NA; j_gene: TRBJ2-1; abundance: NA; CDR3aa: CATSRDRGNNEQFF; CDR3nt: TGTGCCACCAGCAGAGATCGAGGGAACAATGAGCAGTTCTTC
v_gene: TRBV9; d_gene: TRBD1; j_gene: TRBJ1-6; abundance: NA; CDR3aa: CASSATGTGFNSPLHF; CDR3nt: TGTGCCAGCAGCGCTACCGGGACAGGCTTCAATTCACCCCTCCACTTT
v_gene: TRBV7-6; d_gene: NA; j_gene: TRBJ1-1; abundance: once; CDR3aa: CASSLANTGGSKNTEAFF; CDR3nt: TGTGCCAGCAGCTTAGCGAACACAGGAGGGAGTAAGAACACTGAAGCTTTCTTT
v_gene: TRBV3-1/TRBV3-2; d_gene: TRBD1; j_gene: TRBJ1-2; abundance: NA; CDR3aa: CASSQDLTGVGYTF; CDR3nt: TGTGCCAGCAGCCAAGACCTGACAGGGGTTGGCTACACCTTC
v_gene: TRBV7-9; d_gene: NA; j_gene: TRBJ2-5; abundance: NA; CDR3aa: CASSLAGTRETQYF; CDR3nt: TGTGCCAGCAGCTTGGCGGGGACCCGGGAGACCCAGTACTTC
v_gene: TRBV3-1/TRBV3-2; d_gene: NA; j_gene: TRBJ2-5; abundance: NA; CDR3aa: CASSQVRGDRETQYF; CDR3nt: TGTGCCAGCAGCCAAGTACGCGGGGATAGGGAGACCCAGTACTTC
v_gene: TRBV13; d_gene: TRBD2; j_gene: TRBJ2-6; abundance: NA; CDR3aa: CASSRTSGWVSGANVLTF; CDR3nt: TGTGCCAGCAGCAGAACTAGCGGGTGGGTCTCTGGGGCCAACGTCCTGACTTTC
v_gene: TRBV6-6; d_gene: NA; j_gene: TRBJ1-2; abundance: NA; CDR3aa: CASSTGQNPYGYTF; CDR3nt: TGTGCCAGCAGTACTGGACAGAATCCCTATGGCTACACCTTC
v_gene: TRBV29-1; d_gene: NA; j_gene: TRBJ1-2; abundance: NA; CDR3aa: CSVSVTGYGYTF; CDR3nt: TGCAGCGTTTCCGTGACGGGGTATGGCTACACCTTC
v_gene: TRBV2; d_gene: TRBD1; j_gene: TRBJ1-5; abundance: NA; CDR3aa: CASRQQPGQFTFSNQPQHF; CDR3nt: TGTGCCAGCAGGCAACAGCCGGGACAGTTTACTTTTAGCAATCAGCCCCAGCATTTT
v_gene: TRBV5-1; d_gene: NA; j_gene: TRBJ1-1; abundance: NA; CDR3aa: CASSFSQNTEAFF; CDR3nt: TGCGCCAGCAGCTTTAGTCAGAACACTGAAGCTTTCTTT
v_gene: TRBV30; d_gene: NA; j_gene: TRBJ1-3; abundance: NA; CDR3aa: CAWRPAGNTIYF; CDR3nt: TGTGCCTGGCGGCCAGCGGGAAACACCATATATTTT
v_gene: TRBV2; d_gene: NA; j_gene: TRBJ2-1; abundance: NA; CDR3aa: CASSPPVGGEYNEQFF; CDR3nt: TGTGCCAGCAGCCCGCCTGTTGGTGGAGAATACAATGAGCAGTTCTTC
v_gene: TRBV27; d_gene: TRBD1; j_gene: TRBJ1-5; abundance: NA; CDR3aa: CASSPGQGRAPQHF; CDR3nt: TGTGCCAGCAGTCCGGGACAGGGTAGGGCGCCCCAGCATTTT
v_gene: TRBV3-1/TRBV3-2; d_gene: TRBD1; j_gene: TRBJ1-1; abundance: NA; CDR3aa: CASSRTGLNTEAFF; CDR3nt: TGTGCCAGCAGCAGGACAGGGCTGAACACTGAAGCTTTCTTT
v_gene: TRBV6-5; d_gene: TRBD1; j_gene: TRBJ1-1; abundance: NA; CDR3aa: CASSYSDRGWTEAFF; CDR3nt: TGTGCCAGCAGTTACTCAGACAGGGGATGGACTGAAGCTTTCTTT
v_gene: TRBV19; d_gene: TRBD1; j_gene: TRBJ1-6; abundance: NA; CDR3aa: CASSIRGGQGNYNSPLHF; CDR3nt: TGTGCCAGTAGTATAAGGGGAGGACAGGGCAACTATAATTCACCCCTCCACTTT
v_gene: TRBV4-1; d_gene: NA; j_gene: TRBJ2-3; abundance: NA; CDR3aa: CASSQNRATDTQYF; CDR3nt: TGCGCCAGCAGCCAAAACAGGGCCACAGATACGCAGTATTTT
v_gene: TRBV5-1; d_gene: TRBD2; j_gene: TRBJ2-1; abundance: NA; CDR3aa: CASSEGLGYNEQFF; CDR3nt: TGCGCCAGCAGCGAAGGACTAGGGTACAATGAGCAGTTCTTC
v_gene: TRBV7-3; d_gene: NA; j_gene: TRBJ1-5; abundance: few; CDR3aa: CASSSNSGQPQHF; CDR3nt: TGTGCCAGCAGCTCCAATAGCGGTCAGCCCCAGCATTTT
v_gene: TRBV7-2; d_gene: NA; j_gene: TRBJ1-5; abundance: NA; CDR3aa: CASSLGGGHQPQHF; CDR3nt: TGTGCCAGCAGCTTAGGGGGGGGGCATCAGCCCCAGCATTTT
v_gene: TRBV9; d_gene: NA; j_gene: TRBJ2-3; abundance: NA; CDR3aa: CASSVDAGADTQYF; CDR3nt: TGTGCCAGCAGCGTAGATGCCGGGGCAGATACGCAGTATTTT
v_gene: TRBV2; d_gene: TRBD2; j_gene: TRBJ2-5; abundance: NA; CDR3aa: CASRVAGGHQETQYF; CDR3nt: TGTGCCAGCAGGGTAGCGGGAGGCCACCAAGAGACCCAGTACTTC
v_gene: TRBV27; d_gene: TRBD2; j_gene: TRBJ2-3; abundance: NA; CDR3aa: CASSSRVSGGKEDTQYF; CDR3nt: TGTGCCAGCAGTTCCCGGGTTAGCGGGGGTAAGGAAGATACGCAGTATTTT
v_gene: TRBV5-1; d_gene: NA; j_gene: TRBJ1-1; abundance: NA; CDR3aa: CASSRQAPRNTEAFF; CDR3nt: TGCGCCAGCAGTCGACAGGCCCCTCGGAACACTGAAGCTTTCTTT
v_gene: TRBV4-1; d_gene: NA; j_gene: TRBJ2-1; abundance: NA; CDR3aa: CASSQETGPTYNEQFF; CDR3nt: TGCGCCAGCAGCCAAGAAACAGGACCGACCTACAATGAGCAGTTCTTC
v_gene: TRBV6-5; d_gene: TRBD1; j_gene: TRBJ2-1; abundance: NA; CDR3aa: CASSRPTGVEQFF; CDR3nt: TGTGCCAGCAGTCGACCGACAGGGGTTGAGCAGTTCTTC
v_gene: TRBV7-9; d_gene: NA; j_gene: TRBJ2-5; abundance: once; CDR3aa: CASSVLGVTQYF; CDR3nt: TGTGCCAGCAGCGTCTTAGGGGTGACCCAGTACTTC
v_gene: TRBV2; d_gene: NA; j_gene: TRBJ2-2; abundance: NA; CDR3aa: CASSEWATGELFF; CDR3nt: TGTGCCAGCAGTGAATGGGCCACCGGGGAGCTGTTTTTT
v_gene: TRBV7-6; d_gene: TRBD2; j_gene: TRBJ2-2; abundance: NA; CDR3aa: CASSLGLAGGPTGELFF; CDR3nt: TGTGCCAGCAGTTTGGGGCTAGCGGGAGGGCCCACCGGGGAGCTGTTTTTT
v_gene: TRBV24-1; d_gene: TRBD1; j_gene: TRBJ2-2; abundance: once; CDR3aa: CATSDGAARGQVRELFF; CDR3nt: TGTGCCACCAGTGATGGGGCTGCTAGGGGACAGGTCCGGGAGCTGTTTTTT
v_gene: TRBV2; d_gene: TRBD1; j_gene: TRBJ1-6; abundance: NA; CDR3aa: CASSGGDRALSPLHF; CDR3nt: TGTGCCAGCAGTGGGGGAGACAGGGCCCTTTCACCCCTCCACTTT
v_gene: TRBV6-5; d_gene: NA; j_gene: TRBJ2-5; abundance: once; CDR3aa: CASSRTIQETQYF; CDR3nt: TGTGCCAGCAGCCGAACTATCCAAGAGACCCAGTACTTC
v_gene: TRBV6-6; d_gene: NA; j_gene: TRBJ2-6; abundance: NA; CDR3aa: CASSYSSSGANVLTF; CDR3nt: TGTGCCAGCAGTTACTCGAGCTCTGGGGCCAACGTCCTGACTTTC
v_gene: TRBV6-1; d_gene: TRBD1; j_gene: TRBJ1-5; abundance: NA; CDR3aa: CASSEMGQARSTQHF; CDR3nt: TGTGCCAGCAGTGAAATGGGACAGGCTCGATCTACCCAGCATTTT
v_gene: TRBV7-9; d_gene: TRBD1; j_gene: TRBJ1-2; abundance: few; CDR3aa: CASSLLGRDRTYGYTF; CDR3nt: TGTGCCAGCAGCTTACTTGGCCGGGACAGAACATATGGCTACACCTTC
v_gene: TRBV27; d_gene: NA; j_gene: TRBJ2-1; abundance: NA; CDR3aa: CASSPGNIYNEQFF; CDR3nt: TGTGCCAGCAGTCCCGGGAACATCTACAATGAGCAGTTCTTC
v_gene: TRBV24-1; d_gene: TRBD2; j_gene: TRBJ2-3; abundance: NA; CDR3aa: CATSPHFGGSDADTQYF; CDR3nt: TGTGCCACCAGTCCCCATTTTGGCGGGAGTGACGCAGATACGCAGTATTTT
v_gene: TRBV18; d_gene: NA; j_gene: TRBJ1-5; abundance: NA; CDR3aa: CASSQAFGLNQPQHF; CDR3nt: TGTGCCAGCTCACAAGCATTCGGTTTGAATCAGCCCCAGCATTTT
v_gene: TRBV21-1; d_gene: NA; j_gene: TRBJ2-3; abundance: NA; CDR3aa: CASSKVSASTDTQYF; CDR3nt: TGTGCCAGCAGCAAAGTTAGCGCCAGCACAGATACGCAGTATTTT
v_gene: TRBV10-2; d_gene: NA; j_gene: TRBJ1-1; abundance: NA; CDR3aa: CASSERVHTEAFF; CDR3nt: TGCGCCAGCAGTGAGAGAGTACACACTGAAGCTTTCTTT
v_gene: TRBV5-6; d_gene: NA; j_gene: TRBJ2-5; abundance: NA; CDR3aa: CASSDGGRRLQETQYF; CDR3nt: TGTGCCAGCAGCGACGGGGGGCGTAGACTTCAAGAGACCCAGTACTTC
v_gene: TRBV27; d_gene: NA; j_gene: TRBJ2-7; abundance: NA; CDR3aa: CASSSPAAVSYEQYF; CDR3nt: TGTGCCAGCAGTTCCCCAGCGGCTGTCTCCTACGAGCAGTACTTC
v_gene: TRBV11-2; d_gene: NA; j_gene: TRBJ2-4; abundance: NA; CDR3aa: CASSLGSWGLPSKNIQYF; CDR3nt: TGTGCCAGCAGCTTAGGTTCCTGGGGCCTTCCCTCCAAAAACATTCAGTACTTC
v_gene: TRBV5-1; d_gene: NA; j_gene: TRBJ1-4; abundance: many; CDR3aa: CASSSAGGAGEKLFF; CDR3nt: TGCGCCAGCAGCTCCGCCGGGGGGGCAGGTGAAAAACTGTTTTTT
v_gene: TRBV6-1; d_gene: TRBD1; j_gene: TRBJ1-6; abundance: NA; CDR3aa: CASSEWGTGVYALHF; CDR3nt: TGTGCCAGCAGTGAATGGGGGACAGGGGTTTATGCCCTCCACTTT
v_gene: TRBV11-2; d_gene: NA; j_gene: TRBJ1-5; abundance: NA; CDR3aa: CASSQIGVLGPQHF; CDR3nt: TGTGCCAGCAGCCAGATAGGGGTCCTAGGGCCCCAGCATTTT
v_gene: TRBV5-1; d_gene: NA; j_gene: TRBJ2-1; abundance: once; CDR3aa: CASSRIQDSNNEQFF; CDR3nt: TGCGCCAGCAGCCGCATACAAGATTCAAACAATGAGCAGTTCTTC
v_gene: TRBV7-6; d_gene: TRBD1; j_gene: TRBJ1-2; abundance: NA; CDR3aa: CASSLDGTGRTGYTF; CDR3nt: TGTGCCAGCAGCTTAGATGGGACAGGGAGGACGGGCTACACCTTC
v_gene: TRBV10-3; d_gene: NA; j_gene: TRBJ1-1; abundance: NA; CDR3aa: CAISGGGTEAFF; CDR3nt: TGTGCCATCAGTGGGGGCGGCACTGAAGCTTTCTTT
v_gene: TRBV10-3; d_gene: NA; j_gene: TRBJ1-1; abundance: NA; CDR3aa: CAISEFFLIGGDTEAFF; CDR3nt: TGTGCCATCAGTGAGTTTTTTTTGATAGGGGGGGACACTGAAGCTTTCTTT
v_gene: TRBV27; d_gene: TRBD2; j_gene: TRBJ2-1; abundance: NA; CDR3aa: CASSYSGSTYNEQFF; CDR3nt: TGTGCCAGCAGTTATAGCGGGAGTACCTACAATGAGCAGTTCTTC
v_gene: TRBV18; d_gene: NA; j_gene: TRBJ1-5; abundance: NA; CDR3aa: CASSLGGESGNQPQHF; CDR3nt: TGTGCCAGCTCACTCGGGGGGGAGTCGGGCAATCAGCCCCAGCATTTT